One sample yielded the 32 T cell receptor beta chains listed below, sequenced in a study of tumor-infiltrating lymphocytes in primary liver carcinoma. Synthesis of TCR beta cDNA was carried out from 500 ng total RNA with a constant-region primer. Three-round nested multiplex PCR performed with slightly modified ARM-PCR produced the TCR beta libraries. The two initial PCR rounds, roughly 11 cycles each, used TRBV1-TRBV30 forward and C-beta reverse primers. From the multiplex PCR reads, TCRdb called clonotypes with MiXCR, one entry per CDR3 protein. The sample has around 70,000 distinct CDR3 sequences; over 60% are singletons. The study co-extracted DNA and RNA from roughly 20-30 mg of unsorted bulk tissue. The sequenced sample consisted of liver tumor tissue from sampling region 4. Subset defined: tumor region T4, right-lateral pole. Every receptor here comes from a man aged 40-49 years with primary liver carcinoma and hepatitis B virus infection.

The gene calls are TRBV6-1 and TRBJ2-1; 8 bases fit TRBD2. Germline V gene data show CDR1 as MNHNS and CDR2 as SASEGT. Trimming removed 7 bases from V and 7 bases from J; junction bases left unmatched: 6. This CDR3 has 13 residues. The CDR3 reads CASMLAGGNEQFF. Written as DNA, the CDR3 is TGTGCCAGCATGCTGGCGGGAGGAAATGAGCAGTTCTTC.

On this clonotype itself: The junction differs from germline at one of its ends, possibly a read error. The CDR3 sequence is CTSSQRSLTYNEQFF. CDR3 DNA: TGCACCAGCAGCCAAAGATCTCTGACCTACAATGAGCAGTTCTTC. The chain carries TRBV4-1 and TRBJ2-1; unclear D gene. This CDR3 region has 15 residues. Germline V lookup: CDR1 MGHRA, CDR2 YSYEKL.

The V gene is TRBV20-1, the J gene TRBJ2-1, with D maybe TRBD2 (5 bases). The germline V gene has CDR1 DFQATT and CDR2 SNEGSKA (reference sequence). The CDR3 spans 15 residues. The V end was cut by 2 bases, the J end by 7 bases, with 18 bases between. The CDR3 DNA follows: TGCAGTGCTAGAACTTCCCACGCAACTAGGAATGAGCAGTTCTTC. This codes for CSARTSHATRNEQFF.

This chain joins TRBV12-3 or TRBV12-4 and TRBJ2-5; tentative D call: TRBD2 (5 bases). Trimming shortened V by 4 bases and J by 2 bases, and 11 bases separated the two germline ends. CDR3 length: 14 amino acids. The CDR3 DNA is TGTGCCAGCAGTTCCCCGACTACTCAAGAGACCCAGTACTTC. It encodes CASSSPTTQETQYF.

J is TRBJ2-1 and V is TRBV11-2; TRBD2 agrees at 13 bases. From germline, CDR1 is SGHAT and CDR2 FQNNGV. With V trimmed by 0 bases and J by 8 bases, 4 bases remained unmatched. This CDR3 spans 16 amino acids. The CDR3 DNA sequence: TGTGCCAGCAGCTTAGAAGGGACTAGCGGGGCTGATGAGCAGTTCTTC. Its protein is CASSLEGTSGADEQFF.

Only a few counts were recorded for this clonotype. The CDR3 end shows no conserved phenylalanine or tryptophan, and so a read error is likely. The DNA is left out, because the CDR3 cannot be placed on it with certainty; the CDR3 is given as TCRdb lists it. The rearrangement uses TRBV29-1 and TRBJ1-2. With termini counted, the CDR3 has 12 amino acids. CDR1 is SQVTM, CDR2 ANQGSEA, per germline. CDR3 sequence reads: CSVEWGNYGYTL.

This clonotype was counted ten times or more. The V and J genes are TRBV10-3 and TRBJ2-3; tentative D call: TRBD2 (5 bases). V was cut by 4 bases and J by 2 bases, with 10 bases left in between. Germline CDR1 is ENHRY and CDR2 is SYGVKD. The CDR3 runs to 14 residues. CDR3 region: CAISGSGYTDTQYF. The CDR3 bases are TGTGCCATCAGTGGGTCGGGATACACAGATACGCAGTATTTT.

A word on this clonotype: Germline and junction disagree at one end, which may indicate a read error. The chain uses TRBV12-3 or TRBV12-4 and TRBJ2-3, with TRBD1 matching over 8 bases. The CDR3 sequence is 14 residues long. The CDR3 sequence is CTSRGRAGTDTQFF. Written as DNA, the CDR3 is TGTACCAGCAGGGGGCGAGCGGGCACAGATACGCAGTTTTTT.

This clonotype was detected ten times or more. DNA for the CDR3: TGTGCCAGCAGACTCGACTCCAGCTCCTACGAGCAGTACTTC. Its translation is CASRLDSSSYEQYF. The V and J genes are TRBV12-3 or TRBV12-4 and TRBJ2-7; unclear D gene. CDR3 length: 14 residues. The ends were cut back, 6 bases at V and 0 bases at J, with 12 bases in the middle.

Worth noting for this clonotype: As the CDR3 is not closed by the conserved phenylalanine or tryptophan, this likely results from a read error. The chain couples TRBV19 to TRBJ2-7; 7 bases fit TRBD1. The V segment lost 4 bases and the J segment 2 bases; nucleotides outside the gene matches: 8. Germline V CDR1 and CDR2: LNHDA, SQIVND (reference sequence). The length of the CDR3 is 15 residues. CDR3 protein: CASSKGQSYTYEQYS. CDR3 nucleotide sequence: TGTGCCAGTAGTAAGGGACAGTCCTATACCTACGAGCAGTACTCC.

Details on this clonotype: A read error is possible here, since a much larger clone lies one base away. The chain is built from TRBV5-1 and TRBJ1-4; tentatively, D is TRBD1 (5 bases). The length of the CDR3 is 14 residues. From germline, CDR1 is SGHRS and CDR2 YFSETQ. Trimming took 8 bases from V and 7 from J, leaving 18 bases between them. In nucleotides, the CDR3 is TGCGCCAGTTCCCAGGGTTTAGCAGGTGAAAAACTGTTTTTT. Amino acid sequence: CASSQGLAGEKLFF.

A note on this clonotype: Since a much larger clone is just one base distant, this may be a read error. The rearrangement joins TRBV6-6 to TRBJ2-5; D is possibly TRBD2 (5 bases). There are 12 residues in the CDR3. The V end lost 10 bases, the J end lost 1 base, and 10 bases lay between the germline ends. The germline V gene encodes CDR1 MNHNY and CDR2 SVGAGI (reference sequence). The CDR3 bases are TGTGCCAACAGCGGTGGCCAAGAGACCCAGTACTTC. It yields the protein CANSGGQETQYF.

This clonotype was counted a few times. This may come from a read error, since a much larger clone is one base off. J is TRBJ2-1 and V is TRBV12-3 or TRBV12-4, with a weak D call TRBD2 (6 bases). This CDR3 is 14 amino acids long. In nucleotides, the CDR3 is TGTGCCTGCAGTTTACAACGGGACTCAGATGAGCAGTTCTTC. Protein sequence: CACSLQRDSDEQFF.

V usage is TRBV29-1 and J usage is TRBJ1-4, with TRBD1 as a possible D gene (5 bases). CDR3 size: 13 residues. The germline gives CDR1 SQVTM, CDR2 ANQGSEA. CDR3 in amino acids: CSARQSRDERLFF. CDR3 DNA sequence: TGCAGTGCGAGACAGTCCAGGGATGAGAGACTGTTTTTT.

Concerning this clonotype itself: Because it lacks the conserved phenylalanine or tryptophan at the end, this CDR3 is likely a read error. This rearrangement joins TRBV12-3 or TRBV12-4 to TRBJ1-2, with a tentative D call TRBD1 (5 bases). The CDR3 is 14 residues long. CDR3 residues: CASSLSQGNYGYTI. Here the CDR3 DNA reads TGTGCCAGTAGTTTATCTCAGGGTAACTATGGCTACACCATC.

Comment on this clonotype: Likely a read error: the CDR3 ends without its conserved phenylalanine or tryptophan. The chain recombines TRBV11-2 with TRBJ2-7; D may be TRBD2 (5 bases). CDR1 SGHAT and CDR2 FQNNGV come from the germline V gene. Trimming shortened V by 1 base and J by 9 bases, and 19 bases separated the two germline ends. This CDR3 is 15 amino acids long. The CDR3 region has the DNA TGTGCCAGCAGCTTAGTGGAGGACCATGAGTACATGCAGTACCTC. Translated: CASSLVEDHEYMQYL.

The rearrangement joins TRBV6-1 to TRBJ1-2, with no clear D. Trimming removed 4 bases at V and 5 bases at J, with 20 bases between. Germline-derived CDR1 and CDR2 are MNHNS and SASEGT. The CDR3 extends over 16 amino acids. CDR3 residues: CASSGARRGRNYGYTF. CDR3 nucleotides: TGTGCCAGCAGTGGAGCAAGACGTGGCAGAAATTATGGCTACACCTTC.

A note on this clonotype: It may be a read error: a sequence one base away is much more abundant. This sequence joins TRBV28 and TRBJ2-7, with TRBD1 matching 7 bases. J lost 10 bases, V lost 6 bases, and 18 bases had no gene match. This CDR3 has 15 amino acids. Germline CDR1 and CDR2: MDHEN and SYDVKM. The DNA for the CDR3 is TGTGCCAGCAGCCAGGCGACAGGGTTGAGGGGCGATCAGTACTTC. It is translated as CASSQATGLRGDQYF.

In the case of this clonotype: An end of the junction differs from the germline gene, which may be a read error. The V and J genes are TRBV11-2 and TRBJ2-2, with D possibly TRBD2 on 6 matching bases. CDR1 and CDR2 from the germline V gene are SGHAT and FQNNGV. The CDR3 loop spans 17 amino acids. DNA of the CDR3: TGTGCCAGCAGCTTAGCATTAGGAGGGGCGAACACCGGGGAGCTGCTTTTT. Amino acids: CASSLALGGANTGELLF.

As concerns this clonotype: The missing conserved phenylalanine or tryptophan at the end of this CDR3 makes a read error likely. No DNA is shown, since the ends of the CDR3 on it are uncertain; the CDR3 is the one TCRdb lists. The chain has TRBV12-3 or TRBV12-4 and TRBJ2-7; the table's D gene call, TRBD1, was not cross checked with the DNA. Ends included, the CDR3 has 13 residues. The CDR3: CASRLGQSYEQCS.

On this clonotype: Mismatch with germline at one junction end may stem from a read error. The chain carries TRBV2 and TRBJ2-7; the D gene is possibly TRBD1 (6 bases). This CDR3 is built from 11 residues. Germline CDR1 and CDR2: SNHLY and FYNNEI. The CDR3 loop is CTRRTDYEQYF. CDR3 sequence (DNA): TGTACCAGAAGGACAGATTACGAGCAGTACTTC.

The CDR3 DNA sequence: TGTGCCAGCAGCTTAACCCACACTAGCGGGAGAATAGAACGCAATGAGCAGTTCTTC. It codes for CASSLTHTSGRIERNEQFF. The chain carries TRBV7-3 and TRBJ2-1, with TRBD2 matching over 11 bases. The CDR3 sequence is 19 residues long. CDR1 and CDR2 from the germline V gene are SGHTA and FQGTGA. V lost 0 bases, J lost 6 bases, and 13 bases stayed unmatched.

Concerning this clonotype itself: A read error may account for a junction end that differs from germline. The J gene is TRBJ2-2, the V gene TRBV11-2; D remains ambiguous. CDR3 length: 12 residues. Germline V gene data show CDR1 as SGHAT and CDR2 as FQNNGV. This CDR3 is CASNMNTVELFF. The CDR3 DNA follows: TGTGCCAGCAACATGAACACCGTGGAGCTGTTTTTT. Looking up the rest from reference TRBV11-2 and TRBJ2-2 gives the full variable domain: EAGVAQSPRYKIIEKRQSVAFWCNPISGHATLYWYQQILGQGPKLLIQFQNNGVVDDSQLPKDRFSAERLKGVDSTLKIQPAKLEDSAVYLCASNMNTVELFFGEGSRLTVL.

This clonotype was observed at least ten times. The CDR3 reads CASSSQGGTGELFF. For the CDR3, the DNA is TGTGCCAGCAGTTCGCAGGGGGGCACCGGGGAGCTGTTTTTT. The chain has TRBV6-5 and TRBJ2-2; D perhaps matches TRBD1 (7 bases). The ends were cut back, 4 bases at V and 4 bases at J, with 10 bases in the middle. CDR3 size: 14 residues. CDR1 is MNHEY and CDR2 is SVGAGI in the germline V gene.

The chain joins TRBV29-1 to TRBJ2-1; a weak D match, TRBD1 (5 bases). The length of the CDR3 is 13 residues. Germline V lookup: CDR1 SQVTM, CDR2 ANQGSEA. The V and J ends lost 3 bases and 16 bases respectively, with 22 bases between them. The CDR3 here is CSVEDTVGNKQFF. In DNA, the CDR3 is TGCAGCGTTGAGGACACCGTGGGCAATAAACAATTCTTC.

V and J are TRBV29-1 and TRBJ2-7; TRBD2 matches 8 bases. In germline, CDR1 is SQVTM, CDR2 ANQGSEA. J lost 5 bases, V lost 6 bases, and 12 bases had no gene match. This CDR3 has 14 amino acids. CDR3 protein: CSVPAGTSTHEQYF. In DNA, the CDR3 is TGCAGCGTGCCCGCGGGGACTAGTACCCACGAGCAGTACTTC.

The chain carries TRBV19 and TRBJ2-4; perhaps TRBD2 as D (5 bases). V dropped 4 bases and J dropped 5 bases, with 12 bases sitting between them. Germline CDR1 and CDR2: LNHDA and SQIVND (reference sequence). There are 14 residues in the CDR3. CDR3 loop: CASSKGAEENIQYF. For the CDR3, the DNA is TGTGCCAGTAGTAAGGGAGCGGAAGAAAACATTCAGTACTTC.

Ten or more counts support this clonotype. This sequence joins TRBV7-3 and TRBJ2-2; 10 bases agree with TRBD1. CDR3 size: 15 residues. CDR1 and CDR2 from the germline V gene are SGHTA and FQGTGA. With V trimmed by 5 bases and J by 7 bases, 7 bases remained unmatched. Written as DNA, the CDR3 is TGTGCCAGCAGCCCGGGGACAGGGGATATCGGGGAGCTGTTTTTT. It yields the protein CASSPGTGDIGELFF.

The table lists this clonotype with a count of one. The CDR3 reads CASSYPGQKTDTQYF. CDR3 sequence (DNA): TGTGCCAGCAGTTACCCCGGACAGAAGACAGATACGCAGTATTTT. The gene calls are TRBV6-2 or TRBV6-3 and TRBJ2-3; possible D gene TRBD1, 6 bases. CDR3 size: 15 residues. V was cut by 2 bases and J by 3 bases, with 12 bases left in between. In germline, CDR1 is MNHEY, CDR2 SVGEGT.

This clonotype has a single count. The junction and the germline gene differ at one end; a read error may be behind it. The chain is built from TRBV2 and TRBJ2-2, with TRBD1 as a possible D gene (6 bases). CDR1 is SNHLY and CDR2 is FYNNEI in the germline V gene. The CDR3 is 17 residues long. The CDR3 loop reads CTSSEAGVRYGTGELFF. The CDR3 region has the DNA TGTACCAGCAGTGAAGCAGGGGTCCGATATGGCACCGGGGAGCTGTTTTTT.

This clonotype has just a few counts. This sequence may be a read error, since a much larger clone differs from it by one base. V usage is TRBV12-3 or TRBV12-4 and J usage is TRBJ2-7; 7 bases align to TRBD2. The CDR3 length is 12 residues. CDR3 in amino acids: CVSSWGGSEQYF. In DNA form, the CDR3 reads TGTGTCAGCAGTTGGGGGGGGTCCGAGCAGTACTTC.

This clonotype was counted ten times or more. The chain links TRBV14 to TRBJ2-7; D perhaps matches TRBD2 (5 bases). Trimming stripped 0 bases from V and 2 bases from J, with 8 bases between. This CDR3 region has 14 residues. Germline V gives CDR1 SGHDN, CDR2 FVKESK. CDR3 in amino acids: CASSQESGTYEQYF. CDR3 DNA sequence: TGTGCCAGCAGCCAAGAATCGGGAACCTACGAGCAGTACTTC.